A selection of T cell receptor beta chains follows, all from one sample in a study of beta chain features in type 1 diabetes. Assay used: immunoSEQ multiplex PCR; TCRdb lists only in-frame clones, some missing. The table records a few hundred thousand clones, around 9.6% of them present only once. Specimen: central memory CD4+ T cells from blood. The origin of the receptors is a man aged 25 to 45 with type 1 diabetes. Each CDR3 is given with its conserved first and last residue. The D gene is left open where the match is weak. A clone size is listed for some rows: how often the clone was seen (once, few, many), or a class if it is expanded.

d_call j_call v_call clone_size cdr3_nt cdr3_aa
TRBD1 TRBJ1-4 TRBV7-8 - TGTGCCAGCAGCTTAGGGGCCACAGGGGGCTCCCTTCAGCCTAATGAAAAACTGTTTTTT CASSLGATGGSLQPNEKLFF
- TRBJ2-5 TRBV5-1 - TGCGCCAGCAGCCTAACCGGGGAGACCCAGTACTTC CASSLTGETQYF
- TRBJ2-7 TRBV5-1 few TGCGCCAGCAGGGAGGGTACTAGTCTTACTGCGGACGAGCAGTACTTC CASREGTSLTADEQYF
- TRBJ2-7 TRBV27 few TGTGCCAGCAGTCGGACTGGCTACGAGCAGTACTTC CASSRTGYEQYF
- TRBJ1-2 TRBV4-3 - TGCGCCAGCAGCCAAGATGGGGGTGCCTATGGCTACACCTTC CASSQDGGAYGYTF
TRBD2 TRBJ2-5 TRBV6-1 - TGTGCCATCAGTGAAGGCGGGAGGGCCGGGGAGACCCAGTACTTC CAISEGGRAGETQYF
- TRBJ2-1 TRBV5-1 - TGCGCCAGCAGCTCGGCCGGGAGCCCATCGGGTGAGCAGTTCTTC CASSSAGSPSGEQFF
TRBD2 TRBJ2-5 TRBV11-2 - TGTGCCAGCAGCTTAGTTATATCGGCGGGGGGCGAGACCCAGTACTTC CASSLVISAGGETQYF
- TRBJ2-1 TRBV2 few TGTGCCAGCAGTCAAGACAGCAATGAGCAGTTCTTC CASSQDSNEQFF
TRBD1 TRBJ1-2 TRBV29-1 few TGCAGCGTTGAGGTCGTCAGGGGGCTGGCTGTCTATGGCTACACCTTC CSVEVVRGLAVYGYTF
TRBD1 TRBJ1-2 TRBV4-1 - TGTGCCAGCAGCCAAGTGGGGCAGGGGGACTATGGCTACACCTTC CASSQVGQGDYGYTF
- TRBJ2-5 TRBV11-2 few TGTGCCAGCAGCTCCCAAGGGGGGGGAGAGACCCAGTACTTC CASSSQGGGETQYF
- TRBJ2-3 TRBV23-1 many TGCGCCAGCAGTCAAGATCCAGGGGTTCTCCGCACAGATACGCAGTATTTT CASSQDPGVLRTDTQYF
TRBD1 TRBJ1-1 TRBV2 many TGTGCCAGCAGAATCGACAGGGGAGAAGCTTTCTTT CASRIDRGEAFF
TRBD2 TRBJ2-7 TRBV5-1 - TGCGCCAGCAGCTTGGTAGGGCCTAGCGGCTACGAGCAGTACTTC CASSLVGPSGYEQYF
TRBD1 TRBJ2-3 TRBV5-1 few TGCGCCAGCAGCGGATACACTGGACAGGGCTCAGATACGCAGTATTTT CASSGYTGQGSDTQYF
- TRBJ1-4 TRBV10-3 many TGTGCCATCACCGGGGCTCTCAATGAAAAACTGTTTTTT CAITGALNEKLFF
TRBD2 TRBJ2-1 TRBV28 few TGTGCCAGCAGTTCCCCGGACGGACTAGTAGGTAATGAGCAGTTCTTC CASSSPDGLVGNEQFF
- TRBJ2-3 TRBV29-1 - TGCAGCGTTGATAGGGGAGCATTAGATACGCAGTATTTT CSVDRGALDTQYF
TRBD2 TRBJ2-7 TRBV4-1 few TGCGCCAGCAGCCAATCAACTAGCGGGAGTGGGTACGAGCAGTACTTC CASSQSTSGSGYEQYF
- TRBJ2-7 TRBV5-4 few TGTGCCAGCAGCTTGGCAGGGGATTCCTACGAGCAGTACTTC CASSLAGDSYEQYF
TRBD1 TRBJ2-7 TRBV11-2 - TGTGCCAGCAGCTTAACGGACAGGGGATACGAGCAGTACTTC CASSLTDRGYEQYF
TRBD1 TRBJ2-2 TRBV5-1 few TGCGCCAGCAGCAAGGACGCACAGGGGGACACCGGGGAGCTGTTTTTT CASSKDAQGDTGELFF
- TRBJ2-5 TRBV5-4 - TGTGCCAGCAGCTTAAGGTTCCAAGAGACCCAGTACTTC CASSLRFQETQYF
- TRBJ2-1 TRBV28 few TGTGCCAGCAGTGCCCCCAGGGACAATGAGCAGTTCTTC CASSAPRDNEQFF
- TRBJ1-3 TRBV19 few TGTGCCAGTAGAAAGGGGAATGGAAACACCATATATTTT CASRKGNGNTIYF
- TRBJ2-3 TRBV5-5 - TGTGCCAGCAGCTTGGGGGGACAAAGCACAGATACGCAGTATTTT CASSLGGQSTDTQYF
- TRBJ2-4 TRBV4-1 many TGCGCCAGCAGCCAAGATTCGTGGCAGGGGATAGCCAAAAACATTCAGTACTTC CASSQDSWQGIAKNIQYF
- TRBJ2-6 TRBV27 - TGTGCCAGCAGTCTTGGCCGCCCTGGGGCCAACGTCCTGACTTTC CASSLGRPGANVLTF
- TRBJ2-7 TRBV7-9 many TGTGCCAGCAGCGGGACCTACGAGCAGTACTTC CASSGTYEQYF
TRBD1 TRBJ1-1 TRBV5-1 - TGCGCCAGCAGCCGGCAGACAGGGGGTCCCCGATACACTGAAGCTTTCTTT CASSRQTGGPRYTEAFF
TRBD1 TRBJ1-3 TRBV7-2 few TGTGCCAGCACGTCGACAGGGTTCCCTGGAAACACCATATATTTT CASTSTGFPGNTIYF
TRBD1 TRBJ1-4 TRBV5-4 - TGTGCCAGCAGCCAGAGGACAGGGGGCGATGAAAAACTGTTTTTT CASSQRTGGDEKLFF
- TRBJ1-1 TRBV4-1 - TGCGCCAGCAGCCAAGACACCGGTACGGGCACTGAAGCTTTCTTT CASSQDTGTGTEAFF
- TRBJ1-5 TRBV30 - TGTGCCTGGAGTGTAATATCTCAGCCCCAGCATTTT CAWSVISQPQHF
- TRBJ1-2 TRBV4-2 few TGTGCCAGCAGCCCCAAAGACTGGGATGGCTACACCTTC CASSPKDWDGYTF
- TRBJ1-4 TRBV6-5 once TGTGCCAGTAAAATGATTGCTAATGAAAAACTGTTTTTT CASKMIANEKLFF
TRBD1 TRBJ1-4 TRBV9 many TGTGCCAGCAGCCGACAGGGTGCTAATGAAAAACTGTTTTTT CASSRQGANEKLFF
- TRBJ2-2 TRBV30 few TGTGCCAGTAGCCCCGGGACCCATATCCGGGAGCTGTTTTTT CASSPGTHIRELFF
- TRBJ1-1 TRBV7-2 - TGTGCCAGCAGCGCCGAAGGAAACACTGAAGCTTTCTTT CASSAEGNTEAFF
TRBD1 TRBJ1-1 TRBV7-9 many TGTGCCAGCAGCTCCTACAGACAGGGACGGACTGAAGCTTTCTTT CASSSYRQGRTEAFF
- TRBJ1-2 TRBV28 - TGTGCCAGCAGTTTCTGGTCGGACTCGCTCACCTTC CASSFWSDSLTF
TRBD1 TRBJ2-4 TRBV27 many TGTGCCAGCAGTCTAACCTCAGGGGGCGCCCAGGACATTCAGTACTTC CASSLTSGGAQDIQYF
- TRBJ2-7 TRBV28 few TGTGCCAGCAGTCCCCAAATGGGCGAGCAGTACTTC CASSPQMGEQYF
TRBD2 TRBJ2-3 TRBV28 few TGTGCCAGCTGCGGGAGGGGCACAGATACGCAGTATTTT CASCGRGTDTQYF
- TRBJ1-3 TRBV5-1 - TGCGCCAGCAGCACCGGGAGTTTTGGAAACACCATATATTTT CASSTGSFGNTIYF
- TRBJ2-5 TRBV7-9 few TGTGCCAGCAGCCTAAACAGGGTAGGCCAAGAGACCCAGTACTTC CASSLNRVGQETQYF
- TRBJ1-2 TRBV5-4 few TGTGCCAGCAGCTTGAGGAAGGGGAACTATGGCTACACCTTC CASSLRKGNYGYTF
- TRBJ1-3 TRBV5-8 few TGTGCCAGCAGTCGTACCGGGACCTCTGGAAACACCATATATTTT CASSRTGTSGNTIYF
- TRBJ2-7 TRBV7-2 few TGTGCCAGCAGCTTATGGGGGTACGAGCAGTACTTC CASSLWGYEQYF
- TRBJ2-2 TRBV6-6 few TGTGCCAGCAGTCCCCCGAGGCAAGGGGCCCCCGGGGAGCTGTTTTTT CASSPPRQGAPGELFF
- TRBJ2-7 TRBV6-6 - TGTGCCAGCAGTTTGGAGGGATCCTACGAGCAGTACTTC CASSLEGSYEQYF
- TRBJ1-2 TRBV28 many TGTGCCAGCAGTGGGGCAGACCTGCCTGGCTACACCTTC CASSGADLPGYTF
TRBD2 TRBJ2-7 TRBV5-1 - TGCGCCAGCAGCTTTAGCGGGAGAACGTACGAGCAGTACTTC CASSFSGRTYEQYF
- TRBJ1-5 TRBV11-2 many TGTGCCAGCAGCCGACGGACTCAGGAACAGCCCCAGCATTTT CASSRRTQEQPQHF
- TRBJ2-3 TRBV5-6 - TGTGCCAGCAGCTTGGGGAGATGGAGCACAGATACGCAGTATTTT CASSLGRWSTDTQYF
TRBD2 TRBJ2-3 TRBV5-1 - TGCGCCAGCAACACGGGGACTAGCGGGAGTTCAGATACGCAGTATTTT CASNTGTSGSSDTQYF
- TRBJ2-3 TRBV5-1 - TGCGCCAGCAGCCCCCTCGCCGGGACGGGGAGCACAGATACGCAGTATTTT CASSPLAGTGSTDTQYF